The rows below give T cell receptor beta chains drawn from one sample of a study of CD4 T cells in relation to SARS-CoV-2 and coronaviruses. The assay was immunoSEQ multiplex PCR, and TCRdb's table has in-frame clones only and misses some. This table has about 21,000 clones, approximately 80% appearing once. For these TCRs, the target antigens are not known. The sequenced material came from CD4+ T cells from PBMCs, cultured in vitro. The receptors here all came from a human donor in good health. CDR3s leave out the opening cysteine and the closing phenylalanine or tryptophan. Clone sizes are given selectively: once, few, many, or a class where the clone is expanded.

v_gene	j_gene	len	abundance	CDR3aa
TRBV3-1/TRBV3-2	TRBJ1-1	13	once	ASSQGIGRLPEAF
TRBV3-1/TRBV3-2	TRBJ2-1	14	NA	ASSLQREDSYNEQF
TRBV12-5	TRBJ1-5	13	NA	ASGLDSLINQPQH
TRBV28	TRBJ2-3	13	NA	ASSLSASAADTQY
TRBV7-3	TRBJ2-1	15	NA	ASSLQPSGSPGNEQF
TRBV5-1	TRBJ2-2	13	NA	ASSTQTSGSGELF
TRBV6-5	TRBJ1-5	12	NA	ASRGPINNQPQH
TRBV18	TRBJ1-2	15	NA	ASSPGRPGQGNYGYT
TRBV7-9	TRBJ2-7	13	NA	ASSPWGQGVYEQY
TRBV18	TRBJ2-7	14	NA	ASSPPAREKLYEQY
TRBV5-1	TRBJ2-1	12	NA	ASRLAGIDNEQF
TRBV7-9	TRBJ1-1	13	NA	ASSLVSGGSTEAF
TRBV6-6	TRBJ1-1	14	medium-sized	ASSYSKGLGDTEAF
TRBV5-1	TRBJ2-1	13	NA	ASSPGFDRDYEQF
TRBV7-8	TRBJ1-2	11	NA	ASSWGQGSGYT
TRBV23-1	TRBJ1-4	13	NA	ASSNGGTRNEKLF
TRBV29-1	TRBJ2-2	14	NA	SVPKGGAGGTGELF
TRBV6-5	TRBJ1-5	10	NA	ASSTGGQPQH
TRBV5-5	TRBJ1-3	11	NA	ASSLPAGNTIY
TRBV19	TRBJ2-7	12	NA	ASSIVWDTYEQY
TRBV4-1	TRBJ2-2	14	once	ASSRPVAGGTGELF
TRBV7-3	TRBJ2-3	14	NA	ASSPRTSGRGDTQY
TRBV19	TRBJ2-6	12	NA	ATKDSSGANVLT